These 16 T cell receptor beta chains share one sample of origin, sequenced in a study of blood T cells in healthy people across ages. A second about 7 to 11 cycle PCR used barcoded and J-beta primers. TCRdb ran MiXCR on the 5' RACE reads and lists one entry per CDR3 protein. The repertoire holds around 1,900,000 distinct CDR3 sequences, around 40% seen once, with 20% to 25% in the top ten. Sample: blood. These receptors all come from a human donor in good health.

The chain has TRBV2 and TRBJ1-1; D gene uncertain. The CDR3 loop spans 13 amino acids. V shed 2 bases and J shed 7 bases, with 11 bases lying between them. The V gene's germline CDR1 is SNHLY and CDR2 FYNNEI. The CDR3 nucleotides are TGTGCCAGCAGTGAAAACGCCGGGGATGAAGCTTTCTTT. Protein product: CASSENAGDEAFF.

At least ten counts were recorded for this clonotype. The rearrangement uses TRBV7-3 and TRBJ2-3, with D possibly TRBD2 on 6 matching bases. V shed 3 bases and J shed 5 bases, with 9 bases lying between them. Looked up from germline, CDR1 is SGHTA and CDR2 is FQGTGA. The CDR3 consists of 13 residues. The CDR3 loop reads CASSFRLEDTQYF. The CDR3 DNA follows: TGTGCCAGCAGCTTTAGACTAGAAGATACGCAGTATTTT.

This clonotype turned up a few times. V gene TRBV4-1 combines with J gene TRBJ2-7; D is tentatively TRBD1 or TRBD2 (7 bases each). The germline V gene encodes CDR1 MGHRA and CDR2 YSYEKL. CDR3 size: 15 residues. With 8 bases removed from V and 3 bases from J, the gap between germline ends came to 20 bases. In DNA form, the CDR3 reads TGCGCCAGCCGAAGGGGGGGGGACAGTTTCTACGAGCAGTACTTC. Translated, it gives CASRRGGDSFYEQYF.

The chain is built from TRBV6-1 and TRBJ2-2; the D is unclear. The CDR3 runs 14 residues. With 0 bases removed from V and 5 bases from J, the gap between germline ends came to 7 bases. Germline loops: CDR1 MNHNS, CDR2 SASEGT. Written as DNA, the CDR3 is TGTGCCAGCAGTGAAGCGGGTCCAACCGGGGAGCTGTTTTTT. Translating gives CASSEAGPTGELFF.

This sequence joins TRBV6-1 and TRBJ2-1, with no clear D. Germline V gene data show CDR1 as MNHNS and CDR2 as SASEGT. The CDR3 totals 13 residues. With 0 bases removed from V and 2 bases from J, the gap between germline ends came to 2 bases. The chain's CDR3 is CASSEAPYNEQFF. DNA of the CDR3: TGTGCCAGCAGTGAAGCACCCTACAATGAGCAGTTCTTC.

At least ten counts were recorded for this clonotype. At one end the junction does not follow the germline gene, possibly because of a read error. The chain uses TRBV7-2 and TRBJ2-7; 10 bases map to TRBD1. Germline CDR1 reads SGHTA; CDR2 reads FQGNSA. This CDR3 has 14 amino acids. CDR3 loop: CASSSRTGGYEQYF. In DNA form, the CDR3 reads TGCGCCAGCAGCTCCCGGACAGGGGGGTACGAGCAGTACTTC.

This clonotype was recorded a few times. The chain employs TRBV7-9 and TRBJ2-1; D gene uncertain. The CDR3 is 14 residues long. Germline V CDR1 and CDR2: SEHNR, FQNEAQ (reference sequence). V lost 1 base to trimming and J lost 7 bases, with 11 bases between them. CDR3 DNA sequence: TGTGCCAGCAGCTTAGGTTCCCTGGTTAATGAGCAGTTCTTC. Its protein product is CASSLGSLVNEQFF.

The CDR3 DNA sequence: TGTGCTAGTGGTTCGGGGGAGACCCAGTACTTC. Its translation: CASGSGETQYF. The chain combines TRBV12-5 with TRBJ2-5, with D perhaps TRBD2 (5 bases). V lost 4 bases and J lost 5, with 5 bases in between. The CDR3 loop spans 11 amino acids. Germline V gene sequence: CDR1 LGHNT, CDR2 FRNRAP.

The CDR3 here is CASSFRRQGPGSNTEAFF. The CDR3, as DNA: TGCGCCAGCAGCTTCCGTCGACAGGGGCCCGGTTCTAACACTGAAGCTTTCTTT. The chain has TRBV5-1 and TRBJ1-1; 8 nucleotides agree with TRBD1. CDR1 SGHRS and CDR2 YFSETQ come from the germline V gene. J was trimmed by 2 bases and V by 2 bases; bases with no gene match: 14. The CDR3 is 18 amino acids.

The V and J genes are TRBV27 and TRBJ2-1; TRBD2 matches at 7 bases. The germline V gene has CDR1 MNHEY and CDR2 SMNVEV (reference sequence). V lost 8 bases to trimming and J lost 9 bases; unmatched junction nucleotides: 10. This CDR3 comprises 13 residues. The chain's CDR3 is CASAGITGGEQFF. The DNA of the CDR3 is TGTGCCAGCGCGGGAATAACGGGGGGTGAGCAGTTCTTC.

The V and J genes are TRBV7-8 and TRBJ2-2; D perhaps matches TRBD2 (5 bases). Trimming took 2 bases from V and 9 from J, leaving 16 bases between them. Germline assignment: CDR1 SGHVS and CDR2 FQNEAQ. CDR3 length equals 15 residues. CDR3 DNA: TGTGCCAGCAGCTTATCTGGGTGGGAGTATTGGGAGCTGTTTTTT. Protein product: CASSLSGWEYWELFF. The full variable domain, completed using reference TRBV7-8 and TRBJ2-2, is GAGVSQSPRYKVAKRGQDVALRCDPISGHVSLFWYQQALGQGPEFLTYFQNEAQLDKSGLPSDRFFAERPEGSVSTLKIQRTQQEDSAVYLCASSLSGWEYWELFFGEGSRLTVL.

This clonotype occurred many times. The rearrangement links TRBV28 to TRBJ2-6; 12 nucleotides line up with TRBD1. Germline lookup yields CDR1 MDHEN and CDR2 SYDVKM. The CDR3 length is 17 residues. Trimming at V came to 7 bases and at J to 4 bases, leaving 8 bases not matched to a gene. CDR3 DNA sequence: TGTGCCAGCAAATCGGGACAGGGGGCAAGAGGGGCCAACGTCCTGACTTTC. This encodes CASKSGQGARGANVLTF.

V and J are TRBV20-1 and TRBJ1-2, with D possibly being TRBD1 (5 bases). Germline lookup yields CDR1 DFQATT and CDR2 SNEGSKA (reference sequence). V was trimmed by 6 bases and J by 5 bases, leaving 13 bases between them. This CDR3 contains 12 residues. CDR3 sequence: CSAPFGGYGYTF. CDR3 nucleotides: TGCAGTGCCCCATTCGGGGGTTATGGCTACACCTTC.

This rearrangement joins TRBV9 to TRBJ1-4; D gene unclear. The V and J ends lost 0 bases and 7 bases respectively, with 13 bases between them. The germline CDR1 and CDR2 sequences are SGDLS and YYNGEE. CDR3 length: 15 amino acids. In nucleotides, the CDR3 is TGTGCCAGCAGCGTAGGTGTCGCGCGAGGTGAAAAACTGTTTTTT. It specifies CASSVGVARGEKLFF.

In its sample, this clonotype was seen a few times. This chain links TRBV29-1 with TRBJ2-7; possibly TRBD1 for D (6 bases). This CDR3 region has 13 residues. V lost 2 bases and J 1 base, leaving 9 bases between the germline ends. Germline values: CDR1 SQVTM, CDR2 ANQGSEA. The CDR3 is CSVEIQGSYEQYF. The CDR3 DNA sequence: TGCAGCGTTGAAATACAGGGATCCTACGAGCAGTACTTC.

The table lists this clonotype with a count of one. The chain carries TRBV2 and TRBJ2-7, with D possibly being TRBD1 (6 bases). V shed 6 bases and J shed 3 bases, with 18 bases lying between them. This CDR3 is built from 15 residues. Germline loops: CDR1 SNHLY, CDR2 FYNNEI. This chain's CDR3 is CASRERGYPDYEQYF. The CDR3 nucleotides read TGTGCCAGCAGGGAAAGGGGGTACCCTGACTACGAGCAGTACTTC. The complete variable domain, with remaining parts taken from reference TRBV2 and TRBJ2-7, reads EPEVTQTPSHQVTQMGQEVILRCVPISNHLYFYWYRQILGQKVEFLVSFYNNEISEKSEIFDDQFSVERPDGSNFTLKIRSTKLEDSAMYFCASRERGYPDYEQYFGPGTRLTVT.